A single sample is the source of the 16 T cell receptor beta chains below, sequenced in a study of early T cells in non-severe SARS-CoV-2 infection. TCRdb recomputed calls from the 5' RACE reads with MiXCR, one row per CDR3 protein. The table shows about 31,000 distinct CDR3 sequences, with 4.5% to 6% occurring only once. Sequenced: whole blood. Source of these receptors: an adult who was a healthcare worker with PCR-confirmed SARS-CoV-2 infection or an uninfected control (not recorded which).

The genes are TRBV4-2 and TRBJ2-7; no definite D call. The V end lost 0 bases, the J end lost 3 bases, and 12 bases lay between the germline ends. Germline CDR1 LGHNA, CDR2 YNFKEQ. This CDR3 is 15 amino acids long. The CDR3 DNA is TGTGCCAGCAGCCAAGAGGGGTGGATGAGCTACGAGCAGTACTTC. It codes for CASSQEGWMSYEQYF.

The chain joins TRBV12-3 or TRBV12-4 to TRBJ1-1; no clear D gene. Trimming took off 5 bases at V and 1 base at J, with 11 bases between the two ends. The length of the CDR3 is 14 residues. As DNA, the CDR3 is TGTGCCAGCAGTGCCCGGAACGGGAACACTGAAGCTTTCTTT. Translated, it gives CASSARNGNTEAFF.

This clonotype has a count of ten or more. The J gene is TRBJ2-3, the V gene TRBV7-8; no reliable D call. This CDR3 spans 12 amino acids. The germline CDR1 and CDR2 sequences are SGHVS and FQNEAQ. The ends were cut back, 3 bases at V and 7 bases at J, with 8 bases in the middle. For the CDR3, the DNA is TGTGCCAGCAGCTTCGTGGAGAATACGCAGTATTTT. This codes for CASSFVENTQYF.

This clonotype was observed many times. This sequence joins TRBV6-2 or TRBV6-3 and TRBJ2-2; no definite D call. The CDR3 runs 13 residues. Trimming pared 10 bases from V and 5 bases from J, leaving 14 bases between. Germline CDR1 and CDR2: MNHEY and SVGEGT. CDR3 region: CATNAGWTGELFF. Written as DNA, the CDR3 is TGTGCCACCAATGCCGGGTGGACCGGGGAGCTGTTTTTT.

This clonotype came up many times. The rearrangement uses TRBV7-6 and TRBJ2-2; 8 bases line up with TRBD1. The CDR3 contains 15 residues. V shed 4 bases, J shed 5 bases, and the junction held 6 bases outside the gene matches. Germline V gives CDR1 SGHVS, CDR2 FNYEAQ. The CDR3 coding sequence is TGTGCCAGCAGCTCGACGACAGGGGATACCGGGGAGCTGTTTTTT. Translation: CASSSTTGDTGELFF.

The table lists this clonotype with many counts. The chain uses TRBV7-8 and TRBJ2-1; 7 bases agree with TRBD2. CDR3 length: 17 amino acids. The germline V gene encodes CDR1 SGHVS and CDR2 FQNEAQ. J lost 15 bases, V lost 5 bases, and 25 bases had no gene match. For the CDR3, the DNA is TGTGCCAGCAGCCCGTATCGGATCGTAGGACTAGTTTACACTCGGTTCTTC. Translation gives CASSPYRIVGLVYTRFF.

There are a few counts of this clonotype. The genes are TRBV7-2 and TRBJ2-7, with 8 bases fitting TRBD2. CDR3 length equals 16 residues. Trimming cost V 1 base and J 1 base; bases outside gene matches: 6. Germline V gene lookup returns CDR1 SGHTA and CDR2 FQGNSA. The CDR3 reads CASSLEVLAVSYEQYF. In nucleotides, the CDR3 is TGTGCCAGCAGCTTAGAGGTACTAGCGGTTTCCTACGAGCAGTACTTC. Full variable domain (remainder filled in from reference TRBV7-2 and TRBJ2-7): GAGVSQSPSNKVTEKGKDVELRCDPISGHTALYWYRQSLGQGLEFLIYFQGNSAPDKSGLPSDRFSAERTGGSVSTLTIQRTQQEDSAVYLCASSLEVLAVSYEQYFGPGTRLTVT.

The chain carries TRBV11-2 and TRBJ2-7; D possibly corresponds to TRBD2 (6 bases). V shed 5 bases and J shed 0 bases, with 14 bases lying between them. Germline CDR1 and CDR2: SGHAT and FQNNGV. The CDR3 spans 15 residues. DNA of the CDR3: TGTGCCAGCAGCCCCGGACTACCAAGCTCCTACGAGCAGTACTTC. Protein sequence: CASSPGLPSSYEQYF.

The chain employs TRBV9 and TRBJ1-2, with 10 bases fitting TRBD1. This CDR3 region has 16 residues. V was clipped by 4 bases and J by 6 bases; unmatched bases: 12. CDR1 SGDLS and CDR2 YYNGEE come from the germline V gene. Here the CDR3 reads CASSPHRTGGVDGYTF. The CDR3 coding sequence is TGTGCCAGCAGCCCACACAGGACAGGGGGAGTAGATGGCTACACCTTC. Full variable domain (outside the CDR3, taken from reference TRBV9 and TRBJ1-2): DSGVTQTPKHLITATGQRVTLRCSPRSGDLSVYWYQQSLDQGLQFLIQYYNGEERAKGNILERFSAQQFPDLHSELNLSSLELGDSALYFCASSPHRTGGVDGYTFGSGTRLTVV.

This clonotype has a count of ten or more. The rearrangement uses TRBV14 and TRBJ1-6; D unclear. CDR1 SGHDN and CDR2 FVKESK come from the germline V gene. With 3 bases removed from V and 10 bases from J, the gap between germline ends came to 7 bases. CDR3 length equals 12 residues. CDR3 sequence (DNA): TGTGCCAGCAGCCATTTGGCGTCACCCCTCCACTTT. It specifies CASSHLASPLHF.

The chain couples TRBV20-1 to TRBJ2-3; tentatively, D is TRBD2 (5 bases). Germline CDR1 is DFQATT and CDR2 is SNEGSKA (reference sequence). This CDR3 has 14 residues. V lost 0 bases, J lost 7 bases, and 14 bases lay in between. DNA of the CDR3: TGCAGTGCTAGAGATCCCCCTAGCTCATATACGCAGTATTTT. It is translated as CSARDPPSSYTQYF.

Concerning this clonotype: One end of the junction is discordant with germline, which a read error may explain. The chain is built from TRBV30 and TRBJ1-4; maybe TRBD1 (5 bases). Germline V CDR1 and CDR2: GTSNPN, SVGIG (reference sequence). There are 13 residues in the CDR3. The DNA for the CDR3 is TGTACCTGGAGTGTACAGGCGGAGGAAAAACTGTTTTTT. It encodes CTWSVQAEEKLFF.

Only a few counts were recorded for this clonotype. CDR3 amino acids: CASSLVGRGRNTIYF. The CDR3 DNA reads as TGTGCCAGCAGTTTAGTTGGCAGGGGGAGAAACACCATATATTTT. The J gene is TRBJ1-3, the V gene TRBV12-3 or TRBV12-4; 7 bases map to TRBD1. The CDR3 has 15 amino acids. The trim removed 1 base at V and 5 bases at J, leaving 5 bases unmatched.

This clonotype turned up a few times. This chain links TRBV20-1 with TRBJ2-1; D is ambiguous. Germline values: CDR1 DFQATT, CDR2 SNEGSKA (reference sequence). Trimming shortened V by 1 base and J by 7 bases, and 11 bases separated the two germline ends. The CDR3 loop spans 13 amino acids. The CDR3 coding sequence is TGCAGTGCTAGAGCTAGGACGGAGAATGAGCAGTTCTTC. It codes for CSARARTENEQFF.

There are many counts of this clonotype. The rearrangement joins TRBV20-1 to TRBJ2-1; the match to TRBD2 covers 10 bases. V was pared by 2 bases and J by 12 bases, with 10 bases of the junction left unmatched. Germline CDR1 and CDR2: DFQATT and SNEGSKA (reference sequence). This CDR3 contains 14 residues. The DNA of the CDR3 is TGCAGTGCTAGATGGACTAGCGGAAGTGGATGGCAGTTCTTC. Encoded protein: CSARWTSGSGWQFF.

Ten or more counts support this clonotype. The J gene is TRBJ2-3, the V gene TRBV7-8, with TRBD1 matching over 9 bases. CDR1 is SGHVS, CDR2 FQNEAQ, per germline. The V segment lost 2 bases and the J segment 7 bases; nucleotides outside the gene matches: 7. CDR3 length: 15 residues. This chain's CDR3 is CASSLYRGPPYTQYF. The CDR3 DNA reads TGTGCCAGCAGCTTATACAGGGGGCCACCATATACGCAGTATTTT. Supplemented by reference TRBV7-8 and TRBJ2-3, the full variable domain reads GAGVSQSPRYKVAKRGQDVALRCDPISGHVSLFWYQQALGQGPEFLTYFQNEAQLDKSGLPSDRFFAERPEGSVSTLKIQRTQQEDSAVYLCASSLYRGPPYTQYFGPGTRLTVL.